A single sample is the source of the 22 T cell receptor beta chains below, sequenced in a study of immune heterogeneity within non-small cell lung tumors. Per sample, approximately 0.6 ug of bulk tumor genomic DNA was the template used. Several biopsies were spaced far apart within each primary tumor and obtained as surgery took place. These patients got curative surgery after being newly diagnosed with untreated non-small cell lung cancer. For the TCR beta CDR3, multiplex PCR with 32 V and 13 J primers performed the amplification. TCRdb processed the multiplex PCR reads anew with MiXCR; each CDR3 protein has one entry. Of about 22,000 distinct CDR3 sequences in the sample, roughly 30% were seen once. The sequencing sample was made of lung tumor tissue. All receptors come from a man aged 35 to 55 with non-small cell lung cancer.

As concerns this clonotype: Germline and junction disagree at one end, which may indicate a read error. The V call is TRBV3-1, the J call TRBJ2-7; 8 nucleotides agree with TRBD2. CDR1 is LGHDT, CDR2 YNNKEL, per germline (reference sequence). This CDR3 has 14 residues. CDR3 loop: CASRQAGASYEQYF. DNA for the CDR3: TGTGCCAGCAGACAAGCGGGAGCTTCTTACGAGCAGTACTTC.

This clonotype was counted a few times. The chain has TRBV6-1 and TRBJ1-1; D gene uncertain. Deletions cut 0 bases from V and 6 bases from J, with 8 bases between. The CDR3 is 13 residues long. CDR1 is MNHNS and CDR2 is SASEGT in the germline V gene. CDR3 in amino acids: CASSEARGSEAFF. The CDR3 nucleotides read TGTGCCAGCAGTGAAGCACGGGGATCTGAAGCTTTCTTT.

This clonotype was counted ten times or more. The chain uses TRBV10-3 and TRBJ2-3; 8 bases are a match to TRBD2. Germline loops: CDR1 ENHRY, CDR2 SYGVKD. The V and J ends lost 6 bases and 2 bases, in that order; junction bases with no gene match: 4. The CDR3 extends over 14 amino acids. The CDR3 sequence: CAISSSGYTDTQYF. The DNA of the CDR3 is TGTGCCATCAGCTCTAGCGGGTACACAGATACGCAGTATTTT.

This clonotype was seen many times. The CDR3 loop reads CSVETTFAYGYTF. The CDR3 DNA is TGCAGCGTGGAGACGACCTTCGCCTACGGCTACACCTTC. J is TRBJ1-2 and V is TRBV29-1; no firm D call. V lost 6 bases, J lost 8 bases, and 19 bases lay in between. Germline assignment: CDR1 SQVTM and CDR2 ANQGSEA. This CDR3 is 13 amino acids long.

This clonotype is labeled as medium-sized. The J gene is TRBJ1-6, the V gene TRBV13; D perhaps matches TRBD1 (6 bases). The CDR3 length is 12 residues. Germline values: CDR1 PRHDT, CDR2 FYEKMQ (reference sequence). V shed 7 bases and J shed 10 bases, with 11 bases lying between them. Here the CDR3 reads CASTYQGSPLHF. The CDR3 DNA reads TGTGCCAGCACTTACCAGGGGTCACCCCTCCACTTT. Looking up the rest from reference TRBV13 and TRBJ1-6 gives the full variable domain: AAGVIQSPRHLIKEKRETATLKCYPIPRHDTVYWYQQGPGQDPQFLISFYEKMQSDKGSIPDRFSAQQFSDYHSELNMSSLELGDSALYFCASTYQGSPLHFGNGTRLTVT.

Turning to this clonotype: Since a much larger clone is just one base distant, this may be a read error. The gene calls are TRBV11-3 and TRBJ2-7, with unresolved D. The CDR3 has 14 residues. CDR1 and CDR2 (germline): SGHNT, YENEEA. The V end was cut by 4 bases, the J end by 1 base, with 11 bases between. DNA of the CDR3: TGTGCCAGCAGCTATACAGAATTATCCTACGAGCAGTACTTC. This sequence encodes CASSYTELSYEQYF.

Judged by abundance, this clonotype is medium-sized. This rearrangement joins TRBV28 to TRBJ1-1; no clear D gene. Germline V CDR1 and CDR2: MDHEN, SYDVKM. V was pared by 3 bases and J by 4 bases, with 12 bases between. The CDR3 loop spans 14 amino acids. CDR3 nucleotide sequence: TGTGCCAGCAGTTTGGCTGGGTGGGCCACTGAAGCTTTCTTT. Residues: CASSLAGWATEAFF.

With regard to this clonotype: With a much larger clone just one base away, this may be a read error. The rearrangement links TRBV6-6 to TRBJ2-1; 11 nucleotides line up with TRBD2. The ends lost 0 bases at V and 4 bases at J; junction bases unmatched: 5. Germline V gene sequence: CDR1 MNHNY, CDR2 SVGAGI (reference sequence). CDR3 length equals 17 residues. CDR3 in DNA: TGTGCCAGCAGTTACTCGGAACTAGCGGGAGTGTACAATGAGCAGTTCTTC. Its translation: CASSYSELAGVYNEQFF.

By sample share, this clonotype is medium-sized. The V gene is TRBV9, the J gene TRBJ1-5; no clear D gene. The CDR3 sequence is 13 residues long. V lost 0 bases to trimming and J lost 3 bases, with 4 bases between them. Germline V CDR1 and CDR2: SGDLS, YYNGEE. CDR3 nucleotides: TGTGCCAGCAGCGTAGGGGTCAATCAGCCCCAGCATTTT. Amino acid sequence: CASSVGVNQPQHF.

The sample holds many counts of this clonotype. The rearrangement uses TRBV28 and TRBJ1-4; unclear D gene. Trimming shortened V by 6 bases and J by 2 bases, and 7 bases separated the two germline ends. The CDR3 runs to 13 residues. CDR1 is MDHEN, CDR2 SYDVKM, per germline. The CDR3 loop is CASSRGTNEKLFF. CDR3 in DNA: TGTGCCAGCAGCAGAGGGACTAATGAAAAACTGTTTTTT.

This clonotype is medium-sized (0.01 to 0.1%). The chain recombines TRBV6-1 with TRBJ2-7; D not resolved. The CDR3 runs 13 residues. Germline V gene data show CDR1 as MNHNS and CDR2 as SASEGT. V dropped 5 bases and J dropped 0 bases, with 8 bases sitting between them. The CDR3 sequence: CASSPSVSYEQYF. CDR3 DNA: TGTGCCAGCAGTCCGAGCGTCTCCTACGAGCAGTACTTC.

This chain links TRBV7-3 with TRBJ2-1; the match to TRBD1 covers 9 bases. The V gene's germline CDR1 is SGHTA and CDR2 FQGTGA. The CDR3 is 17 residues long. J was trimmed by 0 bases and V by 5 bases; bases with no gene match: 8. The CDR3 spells CASSLRAGQGSYNEQFF. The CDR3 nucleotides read TGTGCCAGCAGCCTCCGGGCGGGACAGGGCTCCTACAATGAGCAGTTCTTC.

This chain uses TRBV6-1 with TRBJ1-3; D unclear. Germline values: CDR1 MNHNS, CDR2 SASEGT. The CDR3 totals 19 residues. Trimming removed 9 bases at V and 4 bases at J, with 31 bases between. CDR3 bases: TGTGCCAGTTTTTCGCGTCGGCAGGCGAACCCCGATGGGGGAAACACCATATATTTT. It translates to CASFSRRQANPDGGNTIYF.

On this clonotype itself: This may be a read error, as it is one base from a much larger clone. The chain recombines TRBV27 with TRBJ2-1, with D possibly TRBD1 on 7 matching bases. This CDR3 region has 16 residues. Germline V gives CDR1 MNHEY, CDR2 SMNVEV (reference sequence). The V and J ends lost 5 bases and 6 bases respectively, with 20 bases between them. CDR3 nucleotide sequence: TGTGCCAGCAGTCCGTCCGTGACAGGGAGGTTCAATGAGCAGTTCTTC. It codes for CASSPSVTGRFNEQFF.

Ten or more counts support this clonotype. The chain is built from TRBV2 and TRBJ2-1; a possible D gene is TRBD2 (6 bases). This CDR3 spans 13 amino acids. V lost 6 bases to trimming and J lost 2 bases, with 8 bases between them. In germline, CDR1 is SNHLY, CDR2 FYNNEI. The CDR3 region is CASRPSAYNEQFF. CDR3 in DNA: TGTGCCAGCAGGCCTAGCGCCTACAATGAGCAGTTCTTC.

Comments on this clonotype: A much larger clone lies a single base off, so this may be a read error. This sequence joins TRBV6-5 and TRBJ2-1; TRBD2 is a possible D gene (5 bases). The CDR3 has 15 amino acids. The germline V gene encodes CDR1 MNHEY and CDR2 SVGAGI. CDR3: CPSSSDWSSYNEQFF. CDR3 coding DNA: TGTCCCAGCAGTTCGGACTGGAGCTCCTACAATGAGCAGTTCTTC.

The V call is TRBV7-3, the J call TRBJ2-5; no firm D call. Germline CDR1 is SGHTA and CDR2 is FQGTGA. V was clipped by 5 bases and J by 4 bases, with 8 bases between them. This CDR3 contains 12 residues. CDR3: CASSVLGETQYF. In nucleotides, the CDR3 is TGTGCCAGCAGCGTCTTAGGAGAGACCCAGTACTTC.

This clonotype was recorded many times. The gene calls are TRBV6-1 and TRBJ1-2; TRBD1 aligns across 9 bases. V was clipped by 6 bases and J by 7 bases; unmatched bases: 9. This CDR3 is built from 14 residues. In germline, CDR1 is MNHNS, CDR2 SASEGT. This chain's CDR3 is CASSNRGQVGGYTF. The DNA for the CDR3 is TGTGCCAGCAGCAACAGGGGGCAGGTTGGTGGCTACACCTTC.

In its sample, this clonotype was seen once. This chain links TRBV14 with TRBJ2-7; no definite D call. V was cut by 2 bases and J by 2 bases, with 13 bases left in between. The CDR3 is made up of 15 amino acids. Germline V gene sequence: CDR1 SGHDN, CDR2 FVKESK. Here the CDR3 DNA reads TGTGCCAGCAGCCAAAATCGACGGCAAGCCTACGAGCAGTACTTC. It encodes CASSQNRRQAYEQYF.

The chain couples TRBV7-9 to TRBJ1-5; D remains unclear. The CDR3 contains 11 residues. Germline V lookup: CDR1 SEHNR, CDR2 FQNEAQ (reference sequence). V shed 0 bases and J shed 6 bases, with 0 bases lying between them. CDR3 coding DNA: TGTGCCAGCAGCTTAGCTCAGCCCCAGCATTTT. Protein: CASSLAQPQHF.

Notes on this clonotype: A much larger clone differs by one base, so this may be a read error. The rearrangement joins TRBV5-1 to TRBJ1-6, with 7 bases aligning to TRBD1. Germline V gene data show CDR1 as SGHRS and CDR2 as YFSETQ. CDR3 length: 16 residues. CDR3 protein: CYTRAGGETYNSPLHF. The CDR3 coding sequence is TGCTACACACGAGCAGGGGGAGAAACCTATAATTCACCCCTCCACTTT.

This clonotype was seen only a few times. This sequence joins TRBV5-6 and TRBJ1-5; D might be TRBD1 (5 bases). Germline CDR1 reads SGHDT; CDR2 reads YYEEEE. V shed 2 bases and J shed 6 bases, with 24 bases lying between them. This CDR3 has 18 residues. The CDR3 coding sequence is TGTGCCAGCAGCTTCGGGGCAGCGTCTTGGCAGCGCGGTCAGCCCCAGCATTTT. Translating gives CASSFGAASWQRGQPQHF.